This T cell receptor beta chain was recorded in a study of T cell responses to AZD1222 COVID-19 vaccine. TCRdb's copy holds only in-frame clones and misses some; the assay was immunoSEQ multiplex PCR. The data hold around 200,000 clones, with approximately 91% observed a single time. Germline V CDR1 and CDR2: SGHNT, YENEEA. The ends were cut back, 5 bases at V and 3 bases at J, with 17 bases in the middle. CDR3 length equals 16 residues. This material consisted of peripheral blood, taken on day 0 of AZD1222 vaccination. This sequence joins TRBV11-3 and TRBJ2-1, with a possible D match to TRBD2 (6 bases). The sequence was collected from an adult in good health. In DNA form, the CDR3 reads TGTGCCAGCAGCCCCGAGGCGTACGGGGGCTACAATGAGCAGTTCTTC. Protein: CASSPEAYGGYNEQFF.